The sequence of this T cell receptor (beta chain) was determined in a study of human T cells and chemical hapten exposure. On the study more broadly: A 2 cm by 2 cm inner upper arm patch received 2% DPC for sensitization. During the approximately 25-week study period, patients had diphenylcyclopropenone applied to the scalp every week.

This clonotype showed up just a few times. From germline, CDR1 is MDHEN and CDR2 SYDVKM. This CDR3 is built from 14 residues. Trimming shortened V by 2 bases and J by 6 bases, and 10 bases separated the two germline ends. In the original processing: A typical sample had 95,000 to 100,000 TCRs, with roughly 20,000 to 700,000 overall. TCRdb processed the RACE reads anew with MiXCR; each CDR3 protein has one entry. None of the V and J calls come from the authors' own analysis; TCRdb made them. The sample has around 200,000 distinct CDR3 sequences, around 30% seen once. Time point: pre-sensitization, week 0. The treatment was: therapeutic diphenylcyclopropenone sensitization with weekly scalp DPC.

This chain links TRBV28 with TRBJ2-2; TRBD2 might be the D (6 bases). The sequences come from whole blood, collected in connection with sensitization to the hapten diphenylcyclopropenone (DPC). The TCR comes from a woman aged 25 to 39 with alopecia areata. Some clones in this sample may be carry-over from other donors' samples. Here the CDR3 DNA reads TGTGCCAGCAGTTTAAGCGGAGGGCCCGGGGAGCTGTTTTTT. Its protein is CASSLSGGPGELFF. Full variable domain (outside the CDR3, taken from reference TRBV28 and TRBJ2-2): DVKVTQSSRYLVKRTGEKVFLECVQDMDHENMFWYRQDPGLGLRLIYFSYDVKMKEKGDIPEGYSVSREKKERFSLILESASTNQTSMYLCASSLSGGPGELFFGEGSRLTVL.